This T cell receptor (beta chain) was observed in a study of cytomegalovirus exposure and HLA in healthy donors. As regards this clone: Its antigen is currently unknown.

The CDR3 runs to 16 residues. The germline CDR1 and CDR2 sequences are SEHNR and FQNEAQ (reference sequence). V shed 1 base and J 4 bases; nucleotides not matched to a gene: 5. Study results and limitations: Cytomegalovirus-associated TCR beta chains were listed, numbering 150 to 200.

60 Vbeta and 13 Jbeta primers were used in PCR. TCRdb keeps only in-frame clones here, not all; method: immunoSEQ multiplex PCR. The data contain roughly 150,000 clones, around 75% of them singletons. This TCR was recovered from a man younger than 35 in good health and CMV-seropositive. Input material: PBMCs. The chain links TRBV7-9 to TRBJ2-1; 9 bases are a match to TRBD1. Written as DNA, the CDR3 is TGTGCCAGCAGCTTAGTAGGGGGGACAGGGTACAATGAGCAGTTCTTC. Translation: CASSLVGGTGYNEQFF.